The subject of this entry is one T cell receptor beta chain. The antigen this receptor binds is unknown. Sequences SGHDN (CDR1) and FVKESK (CDR2) are obtained from the germline V gene. The CDR3 contains 14 residues, cysteine and phenylalanine counted. No DNA accompanies this entry. The source of the sample is a study of monozygotic twins with inflammatory bowel disease (dated by TCRdb to between 2018 and 2021). Context from the whole study: The complete study included around 30 monozygotic twin pairs: 19 IBD-discordant Danish pairs and nine German pairs, of which four were IBD-concordant and five were IBD-discordant. The search for disease-associated traits relied mainly on comparing, within discordant pairs, IBD patients with their genetically identical healthy co-twins. Each individual had, on average, about 151 000 unique TCRalpha sequences and 181 000 unique TCRbeta sequences available for analysis.

Results and caveats for the whole study, not just this receptor: TCRbeta repertoire diversity, by inverse Simpson index, was decreased in IBD patients compared with their healthy co-twins. Because patients received different immunosuppressive treatments, the repertoires may have picked up extra background noise and variability between individuals. Repertoire similarity did not differ between concordant and discordant twins, which could be due to limited statistical power. Distinction between different T cell subtypes could not be achieved in the analysis. No single strong signal or clonotype linked to IBD turned up in the results, so the idea that one exists was not supported. Compared with healthy twins, IBD patients had fewer clonotypes in common with other individuals, a difference most pronounced in patients showing signs of disease activity.

A 2.5 ml peripheral blood sample was drawn into PAXgene tubes per donor and stored at -80°C. Without any T cell sorting, total RNA was extracted from whole blood using the PAXgene blood miRNA kit on an automated QIAcube. Deep TCRalpha and TCRbeta repertoire profiling with unique molecular barcoding was performed on peripheral blood of monozygotic twin pairs concordant or discordant for inflammatory bowel disease. Smoking habits were recorded for all twin pairs, and each individual was classified as a current, former or never smoker. The method behind the library was 5' RACE. Preparation of each TCR library used approximately 4,000 ng of total RNA. cDNA was synthesized with SMARTScribe reverse transcriptase in eight separate reactions per sample. During cDNA synthesis, unique molecular identifiers containing a 6-nucleotide sample barcode were introduced by template switching. TCRalpha and TCRbeta cDNA was amplified in two nested PCRs of roughly 16 and 10 cycles, and bead purification was carried out after each PCR. Before amplification, the cDNA was treated with uracil DNA-glycosylase and purified using the QIAquick PCR purification kit. The second PCR added Illumina TruSeq-compatible adapters along with sample-specific barcodes. Library quality and concentration were assessed using TapeStation and Qubit, and about 4.7 ng of each library was pooled. Sequencing of the pooled libraries was done on an Illumina HiSeq2500 single-index Rapid Run using custom sequencing primers and 2 x 100 bp reads. Under the source paper's analysis protocol: UMI-based consensus assembly with MiGEC version 1.2.6 was used to correct PCR and sequencing errors. MiXCR version 2.1.1 was used for V(D)J alignment, clonotype assembly and CDR3 extraction. Normalisation of gene usage, clonotype sharing and MAIT/NKT TCR abundance was achieved by analysing the top 1000, 10 000 and 20 000 clonotypes per sample. Diversity was computed as the inverse Simpson index with the vegan R package after downsampling to 27 000 UMIs. Paired Mann-Whitney U tests were applied to discordant twin pairs, with Benjamini-Hochberg correction for multiple testing. TCRdb reprocessed the reads into one record per CDR3 protein sequence, lacking DNA. The V and J calls were not made by the authors but by TCRdb's processing. This sample's table contains 400,000 or so distinct CDR3 sequences. About 2.3% of the sample lies in the top ten.

The receptor comes from a human donor with ulcerative colitis or Crohn's disease, or a healthy co-twin of an affected twin (not recorded which). Recombination linked TRBV14 to TRBJ2-7. Sequenced input: blood. The CDR3 loop reads CASSPPNIRLEQYF. Full variable domain (CDR3 extended with the reference TRBV14 and TRBJ2-7 proteins): EAGVTQFPSHSVIEKGQTVTLRCDPISGHDNLYWYRRVMGKEIKFLLHFVKESKQDESGMPNNRFLAERTGGTYSTLKVQPAELEDSGVYFCASSPPNIRLEQYFGPGTRLTVT.